The table lists the clone carrying this TCR beta chain with a few counts. The CDR3 spans 13 residues. The trim removed 4 bases at V and 5 bases at J, leaving 2 bases unmatched. CDR1 SGHDT and CDR2 YYEEEE come from the germline V gene. Primers used for first-strand cDNA, a TRAV- and TRBV-specific set, covered both alpha and beta chains. Over roughly 19 PCR cycles, TCRs were amplified from a constant-region primer and V-primer adapter. TCRdb recomputed calls from the reads with MiXCR, one row per CDR3 protein. The data hold nearly 7,500 distinct CDR3 sequences, with more than 65% observed a single time. The data derive from a study of low-dose radiotherapy and immunotherapy resistance in tumors.

This receptor was identified in a human donor with advanced metastatic prostate, ovarian, gallbladder or colorectal cancer (not recorded which). This table probably holds off-target reads from a library built for another chain. The chain couples TRBV5-6 to TRBJ2-7, with 11 bases fitting TRBD1. In nucleotides, the CDR3 is TGTGCCAGCAGCCCGGGACAGGGGGACGAGCAGTACTTC. Amino acid sequence: CASSPGQGDEQYF. Together with reference TRBV5-6 and TRBJ2-7, the CDR3 gives the full variable domain: DAGVTQSPTHLIKTRGQQVTLRCSPKSGHDTVSWYQQALGQGPQFIFQYYEEEERQRGNFPDRFSGHQFPNYSSELNVNALLLGDSALYLCASSPGQGDEQYFGPGTRLTVT.